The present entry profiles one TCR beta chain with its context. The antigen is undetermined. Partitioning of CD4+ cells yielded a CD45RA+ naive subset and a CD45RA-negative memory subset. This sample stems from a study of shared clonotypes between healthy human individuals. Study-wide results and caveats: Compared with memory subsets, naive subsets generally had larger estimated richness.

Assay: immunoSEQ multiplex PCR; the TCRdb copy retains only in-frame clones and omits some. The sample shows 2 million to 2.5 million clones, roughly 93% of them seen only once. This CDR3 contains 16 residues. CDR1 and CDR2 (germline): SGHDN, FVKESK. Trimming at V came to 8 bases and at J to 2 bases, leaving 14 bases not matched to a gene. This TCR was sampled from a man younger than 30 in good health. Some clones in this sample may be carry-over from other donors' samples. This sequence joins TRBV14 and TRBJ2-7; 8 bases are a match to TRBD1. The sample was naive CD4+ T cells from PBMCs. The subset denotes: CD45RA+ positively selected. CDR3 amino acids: CASSPDQGALTYEQYF. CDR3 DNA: TGTGCCAGCTCACCCGACCAGGGGGCGCTAACCTACGAGCAGTACTTC.